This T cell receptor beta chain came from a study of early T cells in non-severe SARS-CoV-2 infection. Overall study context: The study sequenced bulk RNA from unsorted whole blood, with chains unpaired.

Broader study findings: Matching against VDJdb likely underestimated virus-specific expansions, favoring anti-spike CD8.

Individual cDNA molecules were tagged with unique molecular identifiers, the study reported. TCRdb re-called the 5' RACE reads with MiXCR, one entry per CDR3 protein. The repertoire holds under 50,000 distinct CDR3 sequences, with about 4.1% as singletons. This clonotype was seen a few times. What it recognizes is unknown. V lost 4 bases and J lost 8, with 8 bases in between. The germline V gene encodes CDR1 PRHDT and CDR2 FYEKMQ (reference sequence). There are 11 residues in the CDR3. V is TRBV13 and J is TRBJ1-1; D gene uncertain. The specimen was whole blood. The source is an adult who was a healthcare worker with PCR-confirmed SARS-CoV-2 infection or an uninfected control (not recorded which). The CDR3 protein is CASSSDLEAFF. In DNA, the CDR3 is TGTGCCAGCAGCTCCGATCTGGAAGCTTTCTTT.